The 27 T cell receptor beta chains below were found in one sample sequenced in a study of T cell repertoires and HLA-DP antigens. These receptors lack a known antigen. The table came from immunoSEQ multiplex PCR; TCRdb's copy has only in-frame clones and leaves some out. The data contain around 70,000 clones, about 82% of them singletons. Sequencing used CD4+ T cells from PBMCs. The receptors were gathered from a man between 60 and 75 years old in good health and CMV-seronegative.

The chain recombines TRBV6-1 with TRBJ2-6; no definite D call. V was shortened by 2 bases and J by 0 bases, with 5 bases between the two germline ends. CDR1 is MNHNS, CDR2 SASEGT, per germline. The CDR3 runs 15 residues. In nucleotides, the CDR3 is TGTGCCAGCAGTGAACCGGGCTCTGGGGCCAACGTCCTGACTTTC. Protein product: CASSEPGSGANVLTF.

The V and J genes are TRBV7-6 and TRBJ2-3; possibly TRBD1 or TRBD2 for D (6 bases each). The CDR3 length is 16 residues. Germline V CDR1 and CDR2: SGHVS, FNYEAQ. V gave up 2 bases and J gave up 1 base, with 13 bases separating them. The DNA of the CDR3 is TGTGCCAGCAGCTTAACCGGGGGCGTAGGCACAGATACGCAGTATTTT. This encodes CASSLTGGVGTDTQYF.

This sequence joins TRBV6-1 and TRBJ1-5, with TRBD1 identical over 12 bases. CDR1 and CDR2 from the germline V gene are MNHNS and SASEGT. The CDR3 is 16 residues long. After removal of 4 bases from V and 7 bases from J, the junction contained 8 bases not matched to a gene. The CDR3 sequence: CASSAMGQGARQPQHF. The DNA of the CDR3 is TGTGCCAGCAGTGCCATGGGACAGGGGGCTAGGCAGCCCCAGCATTTT.

V and J are TRBV6-5 and TRBJ1-3; perhaps TRBD1 as D (5 bases). CDR3 length equals 15 residues. Trimming cost V 5 bases and J 0 bases, with 11 bases left between them. Germline-derived CDR1 and CDR2 are MNHEY and SVGAGI. This chain's CDR3 is CASSNQGSSGNTIYF. The CDR3 coding sequence is TGTGCCAGCAGTAACCAGGGCTCCTCTGGAAACACCATATATTTT.

The V and J genes are TRBV2 and TRBJ1-2; the D is unclear. The V end lost 10 bases, the J end lost 7 bases, and 22 bases lay between the germline ends. Per germline, CDR1 SNHLY and CDR2 FYNNEI. The CDR3 runs 14 residues. The CDR3 DNA follows: TGTGCCAACCTCAGCCCCCTCTTGTTCAGTGGCTACACCTTC. Translation: CANLSPLLFSGYTF.

The chain has TRBV7-2 and TRBJ2-3; D not resolved. The germline CDR1 and CDR2 sequences are SGHTA and FQGNSA. The CDR3 contains 15 residues. V gave up 5 bases and J gave up 0 bases, with 12 bases separating them. The CDR3 DNA reads TGTGCCAGCAGCCTCACAGCTCTTAGCACAGATACGCAGTATTTT. Translating it yields CASSLTALSTDTQYF.

The CDR3 nucleotides read TGCGCCAGCAGTCAGGAATCAGAGGGCAATGGCTACACCTTC. Translated, it gives CASSQESEGNGYTF. This chain connects TRBV23-1 to TRBJ1-2; D gene ambiguous. TRBV23-1 is an ORF; its function is uncertain. CDR3 size: 14 residues. V lost 3 bases and J 6 bases, leaving 14 bases between the germline ends.

The chain joins TRBV29-1 to TRBJ2-3; 12 nucleotides agree with TRBD2. Germline V gene data show CDR1 as SQVTM and CDR2 as ANQGSEA. Germline trimming cut 1 base from V and 1 base from J; bases unmatched to any gene: 15. CDR3 length: 20 residues. In DNA, the CDR3 is TGCAGCGTTGAAGGCCCTCGGGCTAGCGGGAGGGATTTTGGCACAGATACGCAGTATTTT. This sequence encodes CSVEGPRASGRDFGTDTQYF.

CDR3 residues: CASSLHDDYEQYF. CDR3 nucleotide sequence: TGTGCCAGCAGCCTCCATGATGACTACGAGCAGTACTTC. The chain has TRBV9 and TRBJ2-7; no reliable D call. The CDR3 is 13 amino acids. The germline V gene has CDR1 SGDLS and CDR2 YYNGEE. Trimming pared 4 bases from V and 3 bases from J, leaving 11 bases between.

The gene calls are TRBV11-2 and TRBJ2-1; weak D call: TRBD2 (7 bases). The V end was cut by 3 bases, the J end by 5 bases, with 11 bases between. Germline-derived CDR1 and CDR2 are SGHAT and FQNNGV. The CDR3 is 14 amino acids. CDR3 sequence reads: CASSFTGRDNEQFF. The CDR3 nucleotides are TGTGCCAGCAGCTTTACAGGGAGGGACAATGAGCAGTTCTTC.

The CDR3 region is CASSDLQGPIYGYTF. The CDR3 coding sequence is TGTGCCAGCAGCGACCTACAGGGCCCCATCTATGGCTACACCTTC. The chain has TRBV5-8 and TRBJ1-2; maybe TRBD1 (6 bases). Trimming left V 4 bases short and J 4 bases short, with 17 bases between. There are 15 residues in the CDR3. The germline CDR1 and CDR2 sequences are SGHTS and YDEGEE.

The chain has TRBV5-1 and TRBJ2-2; 13 bases line up with TRBD2. Germline assignment: CDR1 SGHRS and CDR2 YFSETQ. The CDR3 runs 17 residues. Unmatched junction bases numbered 3, after V lost 0 bases and J lost 4 bases. The CDR3 loop reads CASSLGTSGGFTGELFF. DNA of the CDR3: TGCGCCAGCAGCTTGGGGACTAGCGGGGGCTTCACCGGGGAGCTGTTTTTT. The full variable domain, rest sourced from reference TRBV5-1 and TRBJ2-2, is KAGVTQTPRYLIKTRGQQVTLSCSPISGHRSVSWYQQTPGQGLQFLFEYFSETQRNKGNFPGRFSGRQFSNSRSEMNVSTLELGDSALYLCASSLGTSGGFTGELFFGEGSRLTVL.

V is TRBV7-2 and J is TRBJ2-5, with D uncertain. V lost 3 bases and J 2 bases, leaving 4 bases between the germline ends. This CDR3 comprises 12 residues. Germline CDR1 reads SGHTA; CDR2 reads FQGNSA. For the CDR3, the DNA is TGTGCCAGCAGCTTTTGGCAAGAGACCCAGTACTTC. Protein: CASSFWQETQYF.

The chain links TRBV19 to TRBJ1-6; 7 bases fit TRBD1. This CDR3 spans 16 amino acids. V lost 7 bases, J lost 4 bases, and 10 bases stayed unmatched. From germline, CDR1 is LNHDA and CDR2 SQIVND (reference sequence). CDR3 bases: TGTGCCAGTACCACAGGGGAAGGAGGATATAATTCACCCCTCCACTTT. Its protein product is CASTTGEGGYNSPLHF.

The chain joins TRBV5-4 to TRBJ1-4; no definite D call. Germline assignment: CDR1 SGHNT and CDR2 YYREEE (reference sequence). Trimming left V 4 bases short and J 5 bases short, with 6 bases between. The CDR3 loop spans 12 amino acids. The CDR3: CASSRENEKLFF. The CDR3 DNA follows: TGTGCCAGCAGCAGAGAGAATGAAAAACTGTTTTTT.

This rearrangement joins TRBV7-2 to TRBJ2-5; 7 bases align to TRBD2. Losses at the gene ends were 5 bases for V and 4 bases for J; bases not matched to a gene: 7. This CDR3 is 14 amino acids long. CDR1 and CDR2 from the germline V gene are SGHTA and FQGNSA. CDR3 nucleotide sequence: TGTGCCAGCAGCCCAGCGGGAAGAGTAGAGACCCAGTACTTC. Its protein product is CASSPAGRVETQYF.

This clone appeared a few times. This chain joins TRBV5-3 and TRBJ2-3; D not certain. TRBV5-3 is treated as an ORF (open reading frame) with a function not yet certain. CDR3 length equals 14 residues. V lost 1 base and J lost 4, with 10 bases in between. The CDR3 sequence is CARSLKAFSDTQYF. Here the CDR3 DNA reads TGTGCCAGAAGCTTGAAGGCATTCTCAGATACGCAGTATTTT.

The chain couples TRBV7-9 to TRBJ1-1; D remains unclear. Germline V lookup: CDR1 SEHNR, CDR2 FQNEAQ (reference sequence). The CDR3 loop spans 13 amino acids. Trimming cost V 5 bases and J 1 base, with 8 bases left between them. The CDR3 protein is CASSAVGNTEAFF. The CDR3, as DNA: TGTGCCAGCAGCGCCGTCGGGAACACTGAAGCTTTCTTT. Full variable domain (missing parts from reference TRBV7-9 and TRBJ1-1): DTGVSQNPRHKITKRGQNVTFRCDPISEHNRLYWYRQTLGQGPEFLTYFQNEAQLEKSRLLSDRFSAERPKGSFSTLEIQRTEQGDSAMYLCASSAVGNTEAFFGQGTRLTVV.

This clone was picked up a small number of times. The chain links TRBV4-1 to TRBJ2-3; D call uncertain. Trimming cost V 2 bases and J 0 bases, with 24 bases left between them. The CDR3 covers 20 residues. Germline V gives CDR1 MGHRA, CDR2 YSYEKL. CDR3 residues: CASSQFMTTGVPDSTDTQYF. The CDR3, as DNA: TGCGCCAGCAGCCAATTCATGACGACTGGGGTCCCGGATAGCACAGATACGCAGTATTTT.

This clone has only one observation. The gene calls are TRBV9 and TRBJ2-2; no definite D call. This CDR3 has 14 residues. CDR1 and CDR2 (germline): SGDLS, YYNGEE. Deletions cut 1 base from V and 3 bases from J, with 7 bases between. This chain's CDR3 is CASSVRWDTGELFF. The CDR3, as DNA: TGTGCCAGCAGCGTAAGATGGGACACCGGGGAGCTGTTTTTT.

The CDR3 coding sequence is TGTGCCAGTGGGCTAGCGGCAGACGAGCAGTACGTC. Residues: CASGLAADEQYV. The V call is TRBV6-1, the J call TRBJ2-7; TRBD2 agrees at 7 bases. Germline V lookup: CDR1 MNHNS, CDR2 SASEGT. V lost 9 bases and J lost 5; bases outside the gene matches: 7. The CDR3 totals 12 residues.

This clone appeared a few times. In the same sample, other DNA sequences code for this CDR3. The chain links TRBV6-1 to TRBJ1-3; possibly TRBD1 for D (5 bases). From germline, CDR1 is MNHNS and CDR2 SASEGT. The CDR3 covers 15 residues. V was clipped by 5 bases and J by 0 bases, with 11 bases between them. Written as DNA, the CDR3 is TGTGCCAGCAGTCTACAGGCTAGCTCTGGAAACACCATATATTTT. It specifies CASSLQASSGNTIYF.

This clone has just a few counts. Here the CDR3 reads CASRRERGSTGELFF. CDR3 nucleotides: TGTGCCAGCAGAAGAGAACGGGGTTCGACCGGGGAGCTGTTTTTT. V usage is TRBV2 and J usage is TRBJ2-2, with D perhaps TRBD2 (5 bases). V lost 6 bases, J lost 5 bases, and 16 bases lay in between. The CDR3 runs 15 residues. Germline loops: CDR1 SNHLY, CDR2 FYNNEI.

This chain links TRBV9 with TRBJ1-4; D ambiguous. Germline-derived CDR1 and CDR2 are SGDLS and YYNGEE. With 4 bases removed from V and 3 bases from J, the gap between germline ends came to 10 bases. This CDR3 has 14 residues. CDR3: CASSNRASNEKLFF. The CDR3 DNA reads TGTGCCAGCAGCAACCGCGCTTCTAATGAAAAACTGTTTTTT.

The chain employs TRBV7-8 and TRBJ1-2, with no clear D. Trimming took off 2 bases at V and 8 bases at J, with 15 bases between the two ends. The CDR3 has 14 amino acids. Germline V lookup: CDR1 SGHVS, CDR2 FQNEAQ. Here the CDR3 reads CASSLTPGLEGYTF. The CDR3 DNA reads TGTGCCAGCAGCTTAACGCCAGGCCTGGAGGGCTACACCTTC.

The chain couples TRBV5-1 to TRBJ2-1; TRBD1 agrees at 8 bases. CDR1 is SGHRS, CDR2 YFSETQ, per germline. Trimming cost V 3 bases and J 6 bases; bases outside gene matches: 2. The CDR3 is made up of 13 amino acids. For the CDR3, the DNA is TGCGCCAGCAGCTCGGACAGGGTCAATGAGCAGTTCTTC. Its translation is CASSSDRVNEQFF.

The chain employs TRBV27 and TRBJ2-1; 8 bases line up with TRBD2. The germline gives CDR1 MNHEY, CDR2 SMNVEV (reference sequence). Trimming removed 7 bases from V and 2 bases from J; junction bases left unmatched: 7. The CDR3 is 15 residues long. CDR3 DNA sequence: TGTGCCAGCATCCCGGGAGGGGGGACCTACAATGAGCAGTTCTTC. This translates into CASIPGGGTYNEQFF.